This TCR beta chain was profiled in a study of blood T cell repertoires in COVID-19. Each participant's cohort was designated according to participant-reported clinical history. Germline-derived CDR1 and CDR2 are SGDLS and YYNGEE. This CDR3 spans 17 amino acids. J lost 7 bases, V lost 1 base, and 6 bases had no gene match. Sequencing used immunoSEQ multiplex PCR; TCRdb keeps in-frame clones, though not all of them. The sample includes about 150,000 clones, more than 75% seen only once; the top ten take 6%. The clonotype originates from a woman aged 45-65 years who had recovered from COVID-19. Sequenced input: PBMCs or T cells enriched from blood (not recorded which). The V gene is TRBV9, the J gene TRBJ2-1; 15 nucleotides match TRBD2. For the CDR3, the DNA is TGTGCCAGCAGCGTAAGGGGACTAGCGGGGGGCACAAATGAGCAGTTCTTC. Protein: CASSVRGLAGGTNEQFF.